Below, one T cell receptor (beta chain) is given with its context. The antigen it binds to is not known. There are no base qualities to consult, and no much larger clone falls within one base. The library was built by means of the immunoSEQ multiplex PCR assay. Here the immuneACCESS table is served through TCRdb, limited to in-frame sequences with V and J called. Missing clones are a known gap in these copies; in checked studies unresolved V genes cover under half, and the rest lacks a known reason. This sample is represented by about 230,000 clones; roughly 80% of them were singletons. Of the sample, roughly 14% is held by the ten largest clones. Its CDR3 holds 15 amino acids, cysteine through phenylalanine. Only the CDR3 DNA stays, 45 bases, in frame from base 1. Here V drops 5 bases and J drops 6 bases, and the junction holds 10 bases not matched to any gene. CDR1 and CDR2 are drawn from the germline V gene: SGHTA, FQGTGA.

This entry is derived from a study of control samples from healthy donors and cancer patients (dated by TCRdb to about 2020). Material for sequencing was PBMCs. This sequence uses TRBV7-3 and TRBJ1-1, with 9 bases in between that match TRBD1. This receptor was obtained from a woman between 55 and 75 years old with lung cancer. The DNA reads TGTGCCAGCAGCCCCCAGGCGCGACAGGGGGCTGAAGCTTTCTTT. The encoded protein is CASSPQARQGAEAFF.